Detailed here is one TCR beta chain. Its specificity is not known. The data are from a study of T-cell reconstitution after alpha-beta-depleted transplantation in children. Study results and limitations: A year post-transplant, T-cell counts and diversity derived mostly from newly produced T cells. Day-60 TCRbeta diversity that was high in some patients was derived from surviving recipient T cells and thymic progenitors.

Preparation of the TCRbeta library involved a method that used unique molecular identifiers. From the PCR reads, TCRdb called clonotypes with MiXCR, one entry per CDR3 protein. The sample lists approximately 500,000 distinct CDR3 sequences; about 10% were seen once. This CDR3 comprises 16 residues. Trimming pared 2 bases from V and 1 base from J, leaving 12 bases between. Germline V gene data show CDR1 as KGHSH and CDR2 as LQKENI. This sequence was found in a child aged 2-15 years with inherited bone marrow failure, due to receive a stem cell transplant. Specimen: PBMCs, collected before TCRalphabeta/CD19-depleted stem cell transplant. This chain links TRBV18 with TRBJ2-1; either TRBD1 or TRBD2 may supply D (5 bases each). This chain's CDR3 is CASSPTRELSYNEQFF. CDR3 sequence (DNA): TGTGCCAGCTCACCAACCAGGGAGTTGTCCTACAATGAGCAGTTCTTC.